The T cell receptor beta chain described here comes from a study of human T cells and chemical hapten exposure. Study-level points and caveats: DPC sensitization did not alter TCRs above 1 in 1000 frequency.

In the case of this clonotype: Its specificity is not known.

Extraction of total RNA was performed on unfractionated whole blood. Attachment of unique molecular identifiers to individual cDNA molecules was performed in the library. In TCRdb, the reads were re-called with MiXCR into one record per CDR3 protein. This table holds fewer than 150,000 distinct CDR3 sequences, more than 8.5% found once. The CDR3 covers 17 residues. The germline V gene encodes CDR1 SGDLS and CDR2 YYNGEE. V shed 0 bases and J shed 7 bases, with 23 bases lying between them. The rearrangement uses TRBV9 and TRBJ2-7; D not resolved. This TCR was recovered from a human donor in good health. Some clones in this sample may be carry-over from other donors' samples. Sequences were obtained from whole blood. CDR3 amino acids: CASSVGPLGSWVLEQYF. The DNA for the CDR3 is TGTGCCAGCAGCGTAGGGCCCTTAGGGTCCTGGGTCTTGGAGCAGTACTTC.